The sequence of this T cell receptor (beta chain) was determined in a study of T cells in Graves' hyperthyroidism and ophthalmopathy. Points on this clonotype: Antigen specificity is unknown.

Researchers amplified the TCR beta CDR3 regions from RNA transcripts. An initial round of RT-PCR targeting the TCR CDR3 relied on the HTBI primer set. Via MiXCR, TCRdb re-called the multiplex PCR reads, giving one row per CDR3 protein. The sample includes around 200,000 distinct CDR3 sequences, approximately 20% seen only once; the top ten take roughly two fifths. Study findings and constraints: In validation, the model predicted ophthalmopathy. These predictions came a median approximately six months before onset.

The CDR3 is made up of 15 amino acids. CDR1 and CDR2 (germline): MGHRA, YSYEKL. V lost 4 bases to trimming and J lost 3 bases, with 15 bases between them. Material: blood. This receptor was obtained from a man aged 35 to 55 with Graves' hyperthyroidism. This rearrangement joins TRBV4-1 to TRBJ1-2; D remains unclear. The CDR3 loop is CASSRLPQSDYGYTF. In DNA form, the CDR3 reads TGCGCCAGCAGCCGCCTCCCACAGTCGGACTATGGCTACACCTTC.